This T cell receptor (beta chain) was identified in a study of beta chain features in type 1 diabetes. Whole-study context: The examined sorted cells totaled approximately 100 million across samples.

Regarding this clone: Antigen unknown.

Trimming removed 0 bases at V and 6 bases at J, with 14 bases between. Germline-derived CDR1 and CDR2 are SGDLS and YYNGEE. The CDR3 consists of 15 residues. All sorted populations exceeded 98% purity. The entirety of the isolated RNA underwent reverse transcription, so expressed TCRB transcripts were sequenced. TCRdb's copy holds only in-frame clones and misses some; the assay was immunoSEQ multiplex PCR. Altogether roughly 610,000 clones are present, around 15% being singletons, with the ten largest covering about 0.097%. Study-wide results and caveats: For type 1 diabetes patients, VDJ junctions showed fewer insertions and more deletions. Shorter templates might be favored by PCR, and equally so in patients and in controls.

The sequence was obtained from a man aged 18 to 29 in good health. The rearrangement joins TRBV9 to TRBJ2-3; D not resolved. The specimen was naive CD4+ T cells from blood. The CDR3 sequence: CASSVAIKGGDTQYF. CDR3 coding DNA: TGTGCCAGCAGCGTAGCTATAAAGGGTGGCGATACGCAGTATTTT.